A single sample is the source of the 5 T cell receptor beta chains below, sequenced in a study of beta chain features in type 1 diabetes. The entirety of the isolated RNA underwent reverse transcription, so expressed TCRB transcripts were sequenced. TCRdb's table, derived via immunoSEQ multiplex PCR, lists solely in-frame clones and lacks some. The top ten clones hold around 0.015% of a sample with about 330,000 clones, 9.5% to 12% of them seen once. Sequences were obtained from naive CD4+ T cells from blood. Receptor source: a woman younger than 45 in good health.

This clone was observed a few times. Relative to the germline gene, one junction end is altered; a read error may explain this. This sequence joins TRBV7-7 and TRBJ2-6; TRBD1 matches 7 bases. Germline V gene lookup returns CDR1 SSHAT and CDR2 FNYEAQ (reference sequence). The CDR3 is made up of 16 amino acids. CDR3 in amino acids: CASSKTGLGGANVLTF. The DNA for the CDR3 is TGTGCTAGCAGCAAGACAGGGCTCGGAGGGGCCAACGTCCTGACTTTC.

CDR3 in amino acids: CASSLVEGETQYF. The CDR3 DNA reads TGTGCCAGCAGCTTAGTAGAGGGAGAGACCCAGTACTTC. The chain recombines TRBV7-8 with TRBJ2-5; tentative D call: TRBD2 (5 bases). Per germline, CDR1 SGHVS and CDR2 FQNEAQ. Trimming took off 1 base at V and 4 bases at J, with 7 bases between the two ends. The CDR3 has 13 amino acids.

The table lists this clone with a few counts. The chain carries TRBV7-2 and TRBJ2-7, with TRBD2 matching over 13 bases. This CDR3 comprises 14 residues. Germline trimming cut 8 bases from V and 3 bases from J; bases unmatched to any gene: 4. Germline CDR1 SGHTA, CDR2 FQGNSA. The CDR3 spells CASRTSGSIYEQYF. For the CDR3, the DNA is TGTGCCAGCCGGACTAGCGGGAGTATCTACGAGCAGTACTTC. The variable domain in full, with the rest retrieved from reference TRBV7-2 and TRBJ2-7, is GAGVSQSPSNKVTEKGKDVELRCDPISGHTALYWYRQSLGQGLEFLIYFQGNSAPDKSGLPSDRFSAERTGGSVSTLTIQRTQQEDSAVYLCASRTSGSIYEQYFGPGTRLTVT.

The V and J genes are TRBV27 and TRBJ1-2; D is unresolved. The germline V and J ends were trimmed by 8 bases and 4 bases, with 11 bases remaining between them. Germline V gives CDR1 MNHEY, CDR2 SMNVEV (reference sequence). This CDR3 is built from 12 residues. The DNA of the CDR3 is TGTGCCAGCGGACTAACCAGCTATGGCTACACCTTC. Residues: CASGLTSYGYTF.

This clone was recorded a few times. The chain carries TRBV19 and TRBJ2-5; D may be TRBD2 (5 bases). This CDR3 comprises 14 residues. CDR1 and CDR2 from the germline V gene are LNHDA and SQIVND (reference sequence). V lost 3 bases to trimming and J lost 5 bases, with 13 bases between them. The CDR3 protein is CASSIRPGGETQYF. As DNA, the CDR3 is TGTGCCAGTAGTATTCGGCCAGGCGGGGAGACCCAGTACTTC.